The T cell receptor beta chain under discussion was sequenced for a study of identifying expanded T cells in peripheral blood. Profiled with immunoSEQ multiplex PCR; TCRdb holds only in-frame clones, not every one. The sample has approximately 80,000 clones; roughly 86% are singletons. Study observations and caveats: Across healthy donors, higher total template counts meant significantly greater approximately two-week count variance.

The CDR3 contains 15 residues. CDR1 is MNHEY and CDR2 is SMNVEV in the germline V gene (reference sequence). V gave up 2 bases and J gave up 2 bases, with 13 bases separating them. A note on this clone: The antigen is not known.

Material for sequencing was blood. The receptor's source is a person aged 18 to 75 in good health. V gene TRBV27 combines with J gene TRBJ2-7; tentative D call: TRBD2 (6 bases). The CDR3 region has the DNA TGTGCCAGCAGTTTAGGGGCAGGCGGGGCCTACGAGCAGTACTTC. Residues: CASSLGAGGAYEQYF.